This TCR beta chain is from a study of T cells after yellow fever vaccination. The V end lost 6 bases, the J end lost 0 bases, and 14 bases lay between the germline ends. Germline V gives CDR1 SEHNR, CDR2 FQNEAQ (reference sequence). The CDR3 totals 15 residues. TCRdb processed the 5' RACE reads anew with MiXCR; each CDR3 protein has one entry. Here the sample spans roughly 400,000 distinct CDR3 sequences, about 19% being singletons. The receptor comes from a man between 18 and 29 years old who received the YFV17D yellow fever vaccine. This chain connects TRBV7-9 to TRBJ1-1; D may be TRBD1 (5 bases). The sample in question was PBMCs, obtained before the yellow fever booster vaccination. The CDR3 DNA sequence: TGTGCCAGCAGTCCGACGGAGGGGCTGAACACTGAAGCTTTCTTT. Its protein is CASSPTEGLNTEAFF.